The next 8 T cell receptor beta chains were all read from a single sample in a study of Ad26.COV2.S vaccination and SARS-CoV-2 variants. Measured with immunoSEQ multiplex PCR; TCRdb has only the in-frame clones, and not every one. Here the sample spans approximately 400,000 clones, roughly 80% being singletons. This sample's treatment: some 19 received Ad26.COV2.S at low or high dose, single or two shots; about 5 received placebo; per-sample allocation not given. Sampling took place 63 days after the first vaccine or placebo injection. Sequencing was performed on peripheral blood, taken in a trial of Ad26.COV2.S vaccine versus placebo. All receptors come from a person between 18 and 60 years old who received the Ad26.COV2.S COVID-19 vaccine or a placebo.

The chain joins TRBV7-3 to TRBJ2-2, with 7 bases matching TRBD1. The CDR3 runs to 15 residues. V was pared by 5 bases and J by 6 bases, with 9 bases of the junction left unmatched. In germline, CDR1 is SGHTA, CDR2 FQGTGA. This CDR3 is CASSIGDSISGELFF. The CDR3 DNA reads TGTGCCAGCAGCATAGGGGACAGTATCTCCGGGGAGCTGTTTTTT.

V usage is TRBV2 and J usage is TRBJ2-7; 11 bases are a match to TRBD2. The germline gives CDR1 SNHLY, CDR2 FYNNEI. With V trimmed by 6 bases and J by 2 bases, 6 bases remained unmatched. The CDR3 consists of 15 residues. The chain's CDR3 is CASRPLAGGPYEQYF. As DNA, the CDR3 is TGTGCCAGCAGGCCTCTAGCGGGAGGTCCCTACGAGCAGTACTTC.

The chain recombines TRBV15 with TRBJ2-7; 9 bases are a match to TRBD1. V lost 1 base to trimming and J lost 6 bases; unmatched junction nucleotides: 7. The CDR3 contains 15 residues. In germline, CDR1 is LNHNV, CDR2 YYDKDF (reference sequence). The chain's CDR3 is CATSRVGQGYGEQYF. The CDR3 bases are TGTGCCACCAGCAGAGTGGGACAGGGATACGGCGAGCAGTACTTC.

The chain uses TRBV28 and TRBJ2-1; 10 bases match TRBD2. V lost 7 bases and J lost 4; bases outside the gene matches: 10. Looked up from germline, CDR1 is MDHEN and CDR2 is SYDVKM. This CDR3 contains 16 residues. The CDR3 loop is CASTLGGSGRYNEQFF. The DNA for the CDR3 is TGTGCCAGCACCCTGGGTGGTAGCGGGAGGTACAATGAGCAGTTCTTC.

This clone was counted between two and nine times. The rearrangement uses TRBV3-1 (or the pseudogene TRBV3-2) and TRBJ1-6; possible D gene TRBD1, 5 bases. V was cut by 7 bases and J by 6 bases, with 13 bases left in between. The CDR3 extends over 14 amino acids. From germline, CDR1 is LGHDT and CDR2 YNNKEL (reference sequence). The CDR3, as DNA: TGTGCCAGCACCCTGGCGGGGGTTAATTCACCCCTCCACTTT. Translated: CASTLAGVNSPLHF.

The table lists this clone with a count of one. The chain combines TRBV2 with TRBJ1-1; no definite D call. The germline gives CDR1 SNHLY, CDR2 FYNNEI. This CDR3 has 13 residues. Trimming removed 4 bases from V and 2 bases from J, with 8 bases in between. In DNA form, the CDR3 reads TGTGCCAGCAGTGTTCAGCCAAACACTGAAGCTTTCTTT. Translation gives CASSVQPNTEAFF.

V usage is TRBV5-6 and J usage is TRBJ1-1; 8 nucleotides agree with TRBD1. From germline, CDR1 is SGHDT and CDR2 YYEEEE. The V segment lost 0 bases and the J segment 5 bases; nucleotides outside the gene matches: 3. This CDR3 comprises 14 residues. CDR3 nucleotides: TGTGCCAGCAGCTTGGGACAGGGGTGGACTGAAGCTTTCTTT. It specifies CASSLGQGWTEAFF.

This sequence joins TRBV4-2 and TRBJ2-1, with D hard to call. The V gene lost 0 bases and the J gene lost 0 bases, with 6 bases spanning the gap. Looked up from germline, CDR1 is LGHNA and CDR2 is YNFKEQ. The CDR3 runs to 15 residues. The CDR3 sequence: CASSQDLRSYNEQFF. Written as DNA, the CDR3 is TGTGCCAGCAGCCAAGACCTCCGCTCCTACAATGAGCAGTTCTTC.